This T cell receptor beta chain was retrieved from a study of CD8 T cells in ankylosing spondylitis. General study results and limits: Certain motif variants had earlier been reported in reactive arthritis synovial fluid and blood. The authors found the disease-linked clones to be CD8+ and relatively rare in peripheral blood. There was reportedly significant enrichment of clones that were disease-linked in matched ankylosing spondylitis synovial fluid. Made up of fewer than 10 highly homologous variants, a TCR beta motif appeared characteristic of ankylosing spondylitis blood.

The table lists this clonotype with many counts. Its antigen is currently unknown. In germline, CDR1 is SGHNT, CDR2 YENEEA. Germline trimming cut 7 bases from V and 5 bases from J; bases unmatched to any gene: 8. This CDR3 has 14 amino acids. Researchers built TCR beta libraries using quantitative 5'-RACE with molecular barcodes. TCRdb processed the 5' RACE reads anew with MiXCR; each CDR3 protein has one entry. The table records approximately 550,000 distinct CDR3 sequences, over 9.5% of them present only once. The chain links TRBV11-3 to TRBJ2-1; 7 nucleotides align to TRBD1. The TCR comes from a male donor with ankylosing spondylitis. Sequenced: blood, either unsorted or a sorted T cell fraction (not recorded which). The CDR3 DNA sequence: TGTGCCAGCAACAAGGGGCAGGGGGACAATGAGCAGTTCTTC. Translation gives CASNKGQGDNEQFF. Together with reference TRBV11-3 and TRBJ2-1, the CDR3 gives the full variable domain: EAGVVQSPRYKIIEKKQPVAFWCNPISGHNTLYWYLQNLGQGPELLIRYENEEAVDDSQLPKDRFSAERLKGVDSTLKIQPAELGDSAVYLCASNKGQGDNEQFFGPGTRLTVL.